The rows below give T cell receptor beta chains drawn from one sample of a study of CD8 T cells in ankylosing spondylitis. TCRdb processed the 5' RACE reads anew with MiXCR; each CDR3 protein has one entry. The sample yields 350,000 or so distinct CDR3 sequences, approximately 15% seen once. Material: blood, either unsorted or a sorted T cell fraction (not recorded which). The receptors come from a male donor with ankylosing spondylitis or in good health (not recorded which). Both conserved end residues are part of each CDR3. Each record gives: clone size, D gene, J gene, V gene, CDR3 DNA, CDR3 protein. D genes are given only for firm matches. Rows may omit the clone size; those that give it use once, few, many or a size class.

few,-,TRBJ2-5,TRBV5-1,TGCGCCAGCAGCATACCCTCAGAGGAGACCCAGTACTTC,CASSIPSEETQYF
-,TRBD2,TRBJ2-6,TRBV4-2,TGTGCCAGCAGCCAAGAGGTAATCTCTAGCGGGAGGAATTCAGGGGCCAACGTCCTGACTTTC,CASSQEVISSGRNSGANVLTF
-,TRBD1,TRBJ2-7,TRBV3-1,TGTGCCAGCAGCCAGGCGACAGGGGCTTCCTACGAGCAGTACTTC,CASSQATGASYEQYF
-,-,TRBJ2-5,TRBV3-1,TGTGCCAGCAGCCAAGAACTCGGGGTAGAGACCCAGTACTTC,CASSQELGVETQYF
-,-,TRBJ2-5,TRBV6-1,TGTGCCAGCAGTCGACCGGGACTGGCGGGGACCCAGTACTTC,CASSRPGLAGTQYF
-,-,TRBJ1-6,TRBV4-1,TGCGCCAGCAGCCTTACTTCGAGCAATTCACCCCTCCACTTT,CASSLTSSNSPLHF
few,-,TRBJ2-2,TRBV5-1,TGCGCCAGCAGCTTGGGACCGTTAGGGAACACCGGGGAGCTGTTTTTT,CASSLGPLGNTGELFF
-,-,TRBJ2-4,TRBV2,TGTGCCAGCAGGTCGGGAAGGGAGAAAAACATTCAGTACTTC,CASRSGREKNIQYF
few,-,TRBJ1-3,TRBV6-1,TGTGCCAGCACCCGGGGAACTGGAAACACCATATATTTT,CASTRGTGNTIYF
many,TRBD1,TRBJ1-1,TRBV12-3/TRBV12-4,TGTGCCAGCAGTTTATCGTGGGACAGCGAAGCTTTCTTT,CASSLSWDSEAFF
-,TRBD2,TRBJ2-1,TRBV14,TGTGCCAGCAGCCCCACGACTAGCGGGTTCCCATCGCATGAGCAGTTCTTC,CASSPTTSGFPSHEQFF
many,-,TRBJ1-2,TRBV20-1,TGCAGTGCTAGTAGTCCTCCTGGTGGCATAGTCTACGGCTACACCTTC,CSASSPPGGIVYGYTF
many,TRBD2,TRBJ2-1,TRBV5-1,TGCGCCAGCAGCTTGACTAGCGGGAGCTACAATGAGCAGTTCTTC,CASSLTSGSYNEQFF
few,-,TRBJ1-2,TRBV4-1,TGCGCCAGCAGCCAGAGCAGGGGTGGCTACACCTTC,CASSQSRGGYTF
-,TRBD1,TRBJ1-4,TRBV7-9,TGTGCCAGCAGCTTCGACAGGGGGGGTGAAAAACTGTTTTTT,CASSFDRGGEKLFF
few,TRBD2,TRBJ2-2,TRBV7-2,TGTGCCAGCAGCTCCAGACTAGCGGGGCCCGGGGAGCTGTTTTTT,CASSSRLAGPGELFF
few,-,TRBJ1-4,TRBV5-1,TGCGCCAGCAGCTCCGACTTCACCAGGAGGGAAAAACTGTTTTTT,CASSSDFTRREKLFF
-,TRBD1,TRBJ2-7,TRBV10-2,TGCGCCAGCAGTGAGGGACAGGGGTCCTACGAGCAGTACTTC,CASSEGQGSYEQYF
many,TRBD1,TRBJ2-7,TRBV5-5,TGTGCCAGCAGCCGACAGGGGGGCTCCTACGAGCAGTACTTC,CASSRQGGSYEQYF
-,TRBD1,TRBJ1-3,TRBV5-1,TGCGCCAGCAGCCGGGACAGCTCTGGAAACACCATATATTTT,CASSRDSSGNTIYF
-,-,TRBJ2-7,TRBV5-6,TGTGCCAGCAGCTTGGCTATGGAAAACGAGCAGTACTTC,CASSLAMENEQYF
-,-,TRBJ2-3,TRBV7-9,TGTGCCAGCAGCTGGGGGAAAGGGGACCTACAAGATACGCAGTATTTT,CASSWGKGDLQDTQYF
few,-,TRBJ2-5,TRBV5-1,TGCGCCAGCAGCTTGGCCCCATACAGGGCCGGAGAGACCCAGTACTTC,CASSLAPYRAGETQYF
few,-,TRBJ1-2,TRBV6-5,TGTGCCAGCAGTTACGCCCCGCAGGGCTATGGCTACACCTTC,CASSYAPQGYGYTF
few,TRBD1,TRBJ1-2,TRBV5-1,TGCGCCAGCAGGAAAAGACAGGGGAGCTATGGCTACACCTTC,CASRKRQGSYGYTF
-,TRBD2,TRBJ2-3,TRBV10-3,TGTGCCATCAGAATAGCGGGGCCTGTGGATACGCAGTATTTT,CAIRIAGPVDTQYF
-,-,TRBJ2-5,TRBV5-1,TGCGCCAGCAGCTTGGATGCAGGGATTTCGTCTCAGTACTTC,CASSLDAGISSQYF
few,-,TRBJ2-1,TRBV12-3/TRBV12-4,TGTGCCAGCAGTTCATTCTATGAGCAGTTCTTC,CASSSFYEQFF
-,-,TRBJ2-7,TRBV14,TGTGCCAGCAGCCAATTCATCCGGGATTCCTACGAGCAGTACTTC,CASSQFIRDSYEQYF
-,TRBD1,TRBJ2-1,TRBV29-1,TGCAGCGTTGAAGACAAACAGGGGCGGCTGAACAATGAGCAGTTCTTC,CSVEDKQGRLNNEQFF
-,TRBD1,TRBJ2-7,TRBV5-1,TGCGCCAGCAGCCTAGGGACAGGGGGCATCAACGAGCAGTACTTC,CASSLGTGGINEQYF
few,-,TRBJ1-4,TRBV30,TGTGCCTGGACCCCGACAGCTGAAAAACTGTTTTTT,CAWTPTAEKLFF
-,-,TRBJ2-1,TRBV20-1,TGCAGTGCCCCTGACGCAGGGAGGAATGAGCAGTTCTTC,CSAPDAGRNEQFF
-,TRBD2,TRBJ2-1,TRBV20-1,TGCAGTGCTCCCCGGGGCGGGGGTTACAATGAGCAGTTCTTC,CSAPRGGGYNEQFF
-,-,TRBJ1-2,TRBV9,TGTGCCAGCAGCGTAGCTGGGGGGGGCTACACCTTC,CASSVAGGGYTF
few,TRBD2,TRBJ2-2,TRBV7-6,TGTGCCAGCAGCCCGGGACTAGCGGGGTCCACCGGGGAGCTGTTTTTT,CASSPGLAGSTGELFF
many,-,TRBJ2-2,TRBV12-3/TRBV12-4,TGTGCCAGCAGTTTACACTCTCTGAACACCGGGGAGCTGTTTTTT,CASSLHSLNTGELFF
few,-,TRBJ1-2,TRBV12-3/TRBV12-4,TGTGCCAGCAGTACAGGGTCTCGAAACTATGGCTACACCTTC,CASSTGSRNYGYTF
-,TRBD1,TRBJ2-5,TRBV20-1,TGCAGTGCTCCCCGGACAGGGGAAGGAGAGACCCAGTACTTC,CSAPRTGEGETQYF
-,TRBD1,TRBJ1-1,TRBV5-6,TGTGCCAGCACTCAGGGGGTGAAGAACACTGAAGCTTTCTTT,CASTQGVKNTEAFF